This entry concerns a single T cell receptor (beta chain). The antigen is not known. The data derive from a study of T cells in narcolepsy. Germline-derived CDR1 and CDR2 are MDHEN and SYDVKM. The CDR3 totals 16 residues. V lost 3 bases and J 0 bases, leaving 14 bases between the germline ends. The method was immunoSEQ multiplex PCR; TCRdb's version includes in-frame clones alone and lacks a portion of them. The sample yields nearly 35,000 clones, 80% seen once. Findings and limits, study-wide: Autoreactive clone sequences were missing from some blood memory CD4+ repertoires. HCRT-specific and TRIB2-specific autoreactive clonotypes appeared among same-patient CSF and blood CD4+ clonotypes. Reportedly, autoreactive clonotypes were serially detected in patients' blood but not controls'.

This clonotype was sampled from a human donor in good health. Sequenced material: memory (CD45RA-) CD4+ T cells from blood. The chain joins TRBV28 to TRBJ1-1; D gene ambiguous. The DNA for the CDR3 is TGTGCCAGCAGTTTGCAGGACCTGGTTGTGAACACTGAAGCTTTCTTT. This encodes CASSLQDLVVNTEAFF.